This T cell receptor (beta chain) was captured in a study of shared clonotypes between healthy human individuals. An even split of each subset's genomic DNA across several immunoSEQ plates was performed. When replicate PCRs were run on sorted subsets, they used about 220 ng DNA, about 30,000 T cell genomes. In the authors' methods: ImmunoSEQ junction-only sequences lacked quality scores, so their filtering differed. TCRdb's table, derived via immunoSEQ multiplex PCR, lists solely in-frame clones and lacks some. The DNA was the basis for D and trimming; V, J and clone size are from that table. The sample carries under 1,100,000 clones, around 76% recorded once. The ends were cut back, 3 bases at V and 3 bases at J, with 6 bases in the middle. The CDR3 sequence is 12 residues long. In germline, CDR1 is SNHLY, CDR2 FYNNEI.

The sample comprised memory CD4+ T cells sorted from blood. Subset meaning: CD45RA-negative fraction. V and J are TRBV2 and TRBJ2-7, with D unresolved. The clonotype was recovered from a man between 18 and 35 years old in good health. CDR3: CASSEVVYEQYF. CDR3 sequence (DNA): TGTGCCAGCAGTGAGGTAGTCTACGAGCAGTACTTC.